Listed here are 9 T cell receptor beta chains from one sample, sequenced in a study of cytomegalovirus exposure and HLA in healthy donors (dated by TCRdb to about 2017). The library was prepared using the immunoSEQ multiplex PCR assay. A mixture of 60 forward primers for TCR Vbeta segments and 13 reverse primers for TCR Jbeta segments was used in the multiplex PCR. TCRdb's version of the immuneACCESS table is confined to in-frame rearrangements and falls short of the full clone set. An unresolved V gene accounts for under half of the shortfall where checked; the remainder is of unknown origin. For this sample the table gives 150,000 to 200,000 clones, of which roughly 79% were detected only once. The top ten clones comprise 0.9% to 1.1% of the sample. Source material: PBMCs. The receptors stem from a woman aged 40 to 50 in good health and CMV-seronegative.

The chain uses TRBV13 and TRBJ1-2; D possibly corresponds to TRBD1 (5 bases). This CDR3 is 12 amino acids long. The V gene's germline CDR1 is PRHDT and CDR2 FYEKMQ (reference sequence). The germline V and J ends were trimmed by 2 bases and 6 bases, with 7 bases remaining between them. CDR3 loop: CASSLRGNGYTF. DNA for the CDR3: TGTGCCAGCAGCTTAAGGGGAAATGGCTACACCTTC.

This clone came up a few times. The chain employs TRBV11-2 and TRBJ2-2; TRBD2 matches 7 bases. This CDR3 spans 16 amino acids. Germline values: CDR1 SGHAT, CDR2 FQNNGV. Trimming removed 5 bases from V and 5 bases from J; junction bases left unmatched: 11. This CDR3 reads CASSLTAGLGTGELFF. The CDR3 DNA sequence: TGTGCCAGCAGCCTAACAGCGGGATTGGGGACCGGGGAGCTGTTTTTT.

The rearrangement links TRBV6-5 to TRBJ1-1, with 8 bases matching TRBD1. There are 13 residues in the CDR3. V shed 7 bases and J 4 bases; nucleotides not matched to a gene: 5. Germline CDR1 and CDR2: MNHEY and SVGAGI. In DNA, the CDR3 is TGTGCCAGCACCCGGACAGGGTCCACTGAAGCTTTCTTT. Translating it yields CASTRTGSTEAFF.

J is TRBJ2-3 and V is TRBV7-2; 9 nucleotides match TRBD1. Unmatched junction bases numbered 4, after V lost 4 bases and J lost 5 bases. CDR3 length: 14 residues. Germline lookup yields CDR1 SGHTA and CDR2 FQGNSA. CDR3 residues: CASSSGTGKDTQYF. Here the CDR3 DNA reads TGTGCCAGCAGCTCCGGGACAGGGAAAGATACGCAGTATTTT.

Written as DNA, the CDR3 is TGTGCCTGGCGCTTAGCGGGAGCTGACTACAATGAGCAGTTCTTC. Translation gives CAWRLAGADYNEQFF. The chain joins TRBV30 to TRBJ2-1, with 9 bases fitting TRBD2. Trimming took 5 bases from V and 3 from J; bases not matched to a gene: 8. Germline values: CDR1 GTSNPN, CDR2 SVGIG (reference sequence). The CDR3 has 15 amino acids.

The V gene is TRBV10-3, the J gene TRBJ1-2, with TRBD1 matching 8 bases. The V gene's germline CDR1 is ENHRY and CDR2 SYGVKD. There are 14 residues in the CDR3. V shed 10 bases, J shed 4 bases, and the junction held 11 bases outside the gene matches. The CDR3 loop is CATEGGDRTYGYTF. The CDR3 DNA reads as TGTGCCACAGAGGGGGGGGACAGGACCTATGGCTACACCTTC.

The gene calls are TRBV7-8 and TRBJ1-4; unclear D gene. V was trimmed by 5 bases and J by 4 bases, leaving 11 bases between them. Germline assignment: CDR1 SGHVS and CDR2 FQNEAQ. CDR3 length: 14 amino acids. The CDR3 sequence is CASSPRVINEKLFF. The CDR3 region has the DNA TGTGCCAGCAGCCCCCGGGTTATTAATGAAAAACTGTTTTTT.

This sequence joins TRBV6-5 and TRBJ2-2; TRBD2 is a possible D gene (6 bases). CDR1 and CDR2 from the germline V gene are MNHEY and SVGAGI. There are 15 residues in the CDR3. Trimming removed 10 bases at V and 6 bases at J, with 21 bases between. Written as DNA, the CDR3 is TGTGCCACCTCGATCGACGGGAGAGGCTCCGGGGAGCTGTTTTTT. Protein sequence: CATSIDGRGSGELFF.

The chain has TRBV18 and TRBJ2-6, with TRBD1 matching 7 bases. The CDR3 extends over 18 amino acids. V lost 3 bases and J lost 0; bases outside the gene matches: 8. Germline CDR1 is KGHSH and CDR2 is LQKENI. CDR3 residues: CASSPSVQGNSGANVLTF. CDR3 coding DNA: TGTGCCAGCTCACCTAGCGTACAGGGGAACTCTGGGGCCAACGTCCTGACTTTC.